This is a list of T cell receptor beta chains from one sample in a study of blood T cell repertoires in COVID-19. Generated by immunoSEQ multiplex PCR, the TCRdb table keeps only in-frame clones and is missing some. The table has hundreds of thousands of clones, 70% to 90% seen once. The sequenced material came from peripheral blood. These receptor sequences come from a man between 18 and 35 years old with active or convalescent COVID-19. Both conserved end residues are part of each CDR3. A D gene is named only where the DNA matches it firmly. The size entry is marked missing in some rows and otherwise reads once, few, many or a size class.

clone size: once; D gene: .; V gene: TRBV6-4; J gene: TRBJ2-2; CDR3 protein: CASSVSPGLNTGELFF; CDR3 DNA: TGTGCCAGCAGTGTCTCTCCGGGACTGAACACCGGGGAGCTGTTTTTT
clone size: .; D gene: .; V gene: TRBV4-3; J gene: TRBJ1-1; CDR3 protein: CASSQAPGQNTEAFF; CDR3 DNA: TGCGCCAGCAGCCAAGCCCCGGGACAGAACACTGAAGCTTTCTTT
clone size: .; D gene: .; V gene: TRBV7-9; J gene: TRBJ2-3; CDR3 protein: CASSPTGGTDTQYF; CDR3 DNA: TGTGCCAGCAGCCCGACCGGGGGCACAGATACGCAGTATTTT
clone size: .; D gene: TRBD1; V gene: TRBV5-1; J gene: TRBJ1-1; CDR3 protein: CASSLRQGPNTEAFF; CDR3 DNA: TGCGCCAGCAGCCTTCGACAGGGGCCAAACACTGAAGCTTTCTTT
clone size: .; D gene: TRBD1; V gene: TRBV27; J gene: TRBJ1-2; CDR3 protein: CASSLTARGRGGYTF; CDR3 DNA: TGTGCCAGCAGTTTAACGGCCAGGGGGCGAGGCGGCTACACCTTC
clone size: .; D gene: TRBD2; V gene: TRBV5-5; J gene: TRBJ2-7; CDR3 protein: CASSLDPSGSYEQYF; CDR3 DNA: TGTGCCAGCAGCTTGGATCCTAGCGGCTCCTACGAGCAGTACTTC
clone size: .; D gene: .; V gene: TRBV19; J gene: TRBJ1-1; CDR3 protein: CASTMWGGLSEAFF; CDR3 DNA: TGTGCCAGTACTATGTGGGGGGGCCTCTCTGAAGCTTTCTTT
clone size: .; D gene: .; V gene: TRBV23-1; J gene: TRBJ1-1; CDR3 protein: CASSQSWTANTEAFF; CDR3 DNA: TGCGCCAGCAGTCAATCGTGGACAGCGAACACTGAAGCTTTCTTT
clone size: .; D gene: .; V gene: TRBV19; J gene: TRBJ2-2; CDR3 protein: CASSTGNTGELFF; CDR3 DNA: TGTGCCAGTTCTACAGGGAACACCGGGGAGCTGTTTTTT
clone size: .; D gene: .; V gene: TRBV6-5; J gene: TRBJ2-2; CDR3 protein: CATRASAANTGELFF; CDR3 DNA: TGTGCCACTCGGGCTAGCGCAGCGAACACCGGGGAGCTGTTTTTT
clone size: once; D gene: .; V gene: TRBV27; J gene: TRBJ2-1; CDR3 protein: CASSDRTVSYNEQFF; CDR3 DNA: TGTGCCAGCAGTGATAGAACCGTTTCCTACAATGAGCAGTTCTTC
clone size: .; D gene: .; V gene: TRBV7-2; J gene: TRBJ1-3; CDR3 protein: CASSPLGVGGGNTIYF; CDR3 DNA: TGTGCCAGCAGCCCTCTCGGGGTCGGCGGCGGAAACACCATATATTTT
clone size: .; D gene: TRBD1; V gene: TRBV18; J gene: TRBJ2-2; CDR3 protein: CASSHYPDRGITGELFF; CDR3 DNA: TGTGCCAGCTCACACTACCCCGACAGGGGAATTACCGGGGAGCTGTTTTTT
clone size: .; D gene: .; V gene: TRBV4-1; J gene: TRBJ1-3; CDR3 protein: CASSQDREAGNTIYF; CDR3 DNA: TGCGCCAGCAGCCAAGACAGGGAGGCTGGAAACACCATATATTTT
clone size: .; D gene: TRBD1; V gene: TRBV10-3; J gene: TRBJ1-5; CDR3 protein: CAISDRGDQPQHF; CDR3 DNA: TGTGCCATCAGCGACAGGGGCGATCAGCCCCAGCATTTT
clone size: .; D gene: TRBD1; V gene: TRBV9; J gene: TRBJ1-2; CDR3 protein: CASADSVQGGDGDGYTF; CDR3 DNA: TGTGCCAGCGCCGACTCAGTACAGGGGGGGGATGGCGATGGCTACACCTTC
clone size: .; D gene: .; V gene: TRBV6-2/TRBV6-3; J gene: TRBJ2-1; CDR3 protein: CASSYLGGNEQFF; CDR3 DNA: TGTGCCAGCAGTTACCTAGGGGGTAATGAGCAGTTCTTC
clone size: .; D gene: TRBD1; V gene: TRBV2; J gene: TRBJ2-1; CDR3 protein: CASSEGQGIYNEQFF; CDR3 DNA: TGTGCCAGCAGTGAGGGACAGGGTATATACAATGAGCAGTTCTTC
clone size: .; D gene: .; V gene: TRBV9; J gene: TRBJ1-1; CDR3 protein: CASSVVAEAEAFF; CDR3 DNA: TGTGCCAGCAGCGTAGTAGCCGAGGCTGAAGCTTTCTTT
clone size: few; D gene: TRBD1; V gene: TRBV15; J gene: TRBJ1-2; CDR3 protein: CATSSRQGIGGYTF; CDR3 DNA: TGTGCCACCAGCAGTCGACAGGGGATAGGAGGCTACACCTTC
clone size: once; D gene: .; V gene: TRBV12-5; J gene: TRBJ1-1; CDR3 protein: CASGPRVGEAFF; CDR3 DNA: TGTGCTAGTGGTCCCCGGGTGGGTGAAGCTTTCTTT
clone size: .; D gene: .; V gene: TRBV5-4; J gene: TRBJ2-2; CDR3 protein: CASSLGHSKSTGELFF; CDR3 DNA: TGTGCCAGCAGCTTGGGGCACAGTAAATCCACCGGGGAGCTGTTTTTT
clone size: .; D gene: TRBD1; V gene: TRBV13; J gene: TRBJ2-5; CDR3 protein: CASSLGGQGVQETQYF; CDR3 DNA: TGTGCCAGCAGCTTAGGTGGACAGGGGGTCCAAGAGACCCAGTACTTC
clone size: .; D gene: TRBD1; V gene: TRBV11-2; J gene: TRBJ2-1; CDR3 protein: CASSTGTGFYEQFF; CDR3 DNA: TGTGCCAGCAGCACCGGGACAGGGTTCTATGAGCAGTTCTTC
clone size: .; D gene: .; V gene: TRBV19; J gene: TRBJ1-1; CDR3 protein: CASQTGFGGTEAFF; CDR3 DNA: TGTGCCAGTCAAACAGGGTTTGGAGGCACTGAAGCTTTCTTT
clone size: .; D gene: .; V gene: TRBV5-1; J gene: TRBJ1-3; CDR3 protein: CASSPRGGGNTIYF; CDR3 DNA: TGCGCCAGCAGCCCGAGGGGAGGGGGAAACACCATATATTTT
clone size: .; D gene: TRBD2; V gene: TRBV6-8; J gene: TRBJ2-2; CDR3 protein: CASSIWPPSGSNTGELFF; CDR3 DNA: TGTGCCAGCAGTATTTGGCCGCCTAGCGGCTCGAACACCGGGGAGCTGTTTTTT
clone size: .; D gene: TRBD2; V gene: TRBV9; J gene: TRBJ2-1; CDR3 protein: CASSVGPRAGGPYNEQFF; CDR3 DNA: TGTGCCAGCAGCGTCGGTCCTCGGGCGGGAGGGCCCTACAATGAGCAGTTCTTC
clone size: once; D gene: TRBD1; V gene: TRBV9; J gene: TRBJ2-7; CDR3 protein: CASSLAGTASGDPYEQYF; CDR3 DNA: TGTGCCAGCAGCCTCGCCGGGACAGCCTCCGGCGATCCCTACGAGCAGTACTTC
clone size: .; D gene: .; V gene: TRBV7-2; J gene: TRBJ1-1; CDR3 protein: CASSEGFAEAFF; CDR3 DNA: TGTGCCAGCAGCGAGGGTTTCGCTGAAGCTTTCTTT
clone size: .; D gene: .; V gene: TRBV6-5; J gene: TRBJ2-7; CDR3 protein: CASSTAIPYEQYF; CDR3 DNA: TGTGCCAGCAGTACAGCAATACCCTACGAGCAGTACTTC
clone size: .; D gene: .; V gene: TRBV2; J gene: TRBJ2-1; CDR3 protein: CASTRYNEQFF; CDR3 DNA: TGTGCCAGCACTAGATACAATGAGCAGTTCTTC
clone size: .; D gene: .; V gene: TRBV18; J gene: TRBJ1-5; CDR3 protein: CASSTQGNGQPQHF; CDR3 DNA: TGTGCCAGCTCAACCCAGGGGAACGGTCAGCCCCAGCATTTT
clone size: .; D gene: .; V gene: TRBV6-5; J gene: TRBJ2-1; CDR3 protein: CASIGPQDFEQFF; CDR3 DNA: TGTGCCAGCATCGGCCCCCAGGACTTTGAGCAGTTCTTC
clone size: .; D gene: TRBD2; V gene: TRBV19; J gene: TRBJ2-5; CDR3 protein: CASSPTSGVGETQYF; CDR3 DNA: TGTGCCAGTAGTCCAACTAGCGGCGTCGGCGAGACCCAGTACTTC
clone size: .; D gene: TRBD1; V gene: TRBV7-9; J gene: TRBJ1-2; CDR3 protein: CASSASGTENYGYTF; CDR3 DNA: TGTGCCAGCAGCGCATCCGGGACAGAGAACTATGGCTACACCTTC
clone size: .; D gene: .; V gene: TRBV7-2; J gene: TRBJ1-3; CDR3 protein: CASSLGGWSGNTIYF; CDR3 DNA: TGTGCCAGCAGCTTGGGGGGATGGAGTGGAAACACCATATATTTT
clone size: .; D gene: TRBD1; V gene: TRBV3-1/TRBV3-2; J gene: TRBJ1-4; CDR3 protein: CASSQRDRGRTSGNEKLFF; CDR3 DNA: TGTGCCAGCAGCCAGCGGGACAGGGGGCGCACTTCTGGTAATGAAAAACTGTTTTTT
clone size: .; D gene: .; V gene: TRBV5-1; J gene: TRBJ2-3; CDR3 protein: CASSLAVVDTQYF; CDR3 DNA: TGCGCCAGCAGCTTGGCAGTGGTAGATACGCAGTATTTT
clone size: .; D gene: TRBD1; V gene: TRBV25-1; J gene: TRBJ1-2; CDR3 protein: CASSEDRTGGAYGYTF; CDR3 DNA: TGTGCCAGCAGTGAAGACAGGACAGGTGGGGCCTATGGCTACACCTTC
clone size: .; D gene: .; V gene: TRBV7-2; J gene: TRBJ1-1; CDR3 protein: CASSSAAGGLEAFF; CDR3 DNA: TGTGCCAGCAGCTCGGCCGCGGGGGGCCTTGAAGCTTTCTTT
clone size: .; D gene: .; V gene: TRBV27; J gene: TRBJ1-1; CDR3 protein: CASSLRQGLDTEAFF; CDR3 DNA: TGTGCCAGCAGTTTACGGCAGGGTTTGGACACTGAAGCTTTCTTT
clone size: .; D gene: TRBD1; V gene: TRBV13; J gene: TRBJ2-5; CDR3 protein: CASSPSGTGGPLQETQYF; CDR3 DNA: TGTGCCAGCAGTCCGTCCGGGACAGGGGGACCACTTCAAGAGACCCAGTACTTC
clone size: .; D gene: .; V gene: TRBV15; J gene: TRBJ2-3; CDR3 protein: CATSRDEATDTQYF; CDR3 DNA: TGTGCCACCAGCAGAGATGAAGCTACAGATACGCAGTATTTT
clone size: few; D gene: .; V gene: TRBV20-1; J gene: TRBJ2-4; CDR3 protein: CSASTSLAKNIQYF; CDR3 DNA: TGCAGTGCTAGTACGAGTCTAGCCAAAAACATTCAGTACTTC
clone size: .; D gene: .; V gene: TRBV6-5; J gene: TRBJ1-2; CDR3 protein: CASSKRQAYDYGYTF; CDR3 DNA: TGTGCCAGCAGTAAGAGACAGGCTTACGACTATGGCTACACCTTC
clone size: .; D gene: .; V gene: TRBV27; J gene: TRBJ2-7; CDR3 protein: CASSLAPTVLYEQYF; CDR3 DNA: TGTGCCAGCAGTTTAGCGCCGACTGTGCTCTACGAGCAGTACTTC
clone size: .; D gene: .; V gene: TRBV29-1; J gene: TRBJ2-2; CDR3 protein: CSVPGHNTGELFF; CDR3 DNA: TGCAGCGTGCCGGGACATAACACCGGGGAGCTGTTTTTT